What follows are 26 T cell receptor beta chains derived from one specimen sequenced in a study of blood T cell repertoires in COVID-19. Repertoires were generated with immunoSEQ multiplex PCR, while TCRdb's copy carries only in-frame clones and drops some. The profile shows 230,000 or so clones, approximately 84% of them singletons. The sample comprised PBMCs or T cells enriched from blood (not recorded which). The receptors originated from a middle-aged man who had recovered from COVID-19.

CDR3 loop: CSVGSSLNQPQHF. As DNA, the CDR3 is TGCAGCGTTGGGTCATCACTCAATCAGCCCCAGCATTTT. The chain employs TRBV29-1 and TRBJ1-5; D is ambiguous. Trimming shortened V by 4 bases and J by 3 bases, and 10 bases separated the two germline ends. In germline, CDR1 is SQVTM, CDR2 ANQGSEA. The CDR3 spans 13 residues.

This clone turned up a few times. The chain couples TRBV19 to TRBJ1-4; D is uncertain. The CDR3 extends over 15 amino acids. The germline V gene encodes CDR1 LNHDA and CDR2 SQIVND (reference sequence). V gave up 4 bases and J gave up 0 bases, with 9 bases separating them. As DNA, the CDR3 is TGTGCCAGTAGTACTAATCCCGCAACTAATGAAAAACTGTTTTTT. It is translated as CASSTNPATNEKLFF.

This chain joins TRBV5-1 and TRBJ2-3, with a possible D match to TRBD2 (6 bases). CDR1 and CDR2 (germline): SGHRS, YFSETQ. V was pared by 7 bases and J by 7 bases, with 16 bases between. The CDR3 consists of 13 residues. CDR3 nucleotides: TGCGCCAGCGCGACGGGAGACTGGAATACGCAGTATTTT. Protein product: CASATGDWNTQYF. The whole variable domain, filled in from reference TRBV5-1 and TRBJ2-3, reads KAGVTQTPRYLIKTRGQQVTLSCSPISGHRSVSWYQQTPGQGLQFLFEYFSETQRNKGNFPGRFSGRQFSNSRSEMNVSTLELGDSALYLCASATGDWNTQYFGPGTRLTVL.

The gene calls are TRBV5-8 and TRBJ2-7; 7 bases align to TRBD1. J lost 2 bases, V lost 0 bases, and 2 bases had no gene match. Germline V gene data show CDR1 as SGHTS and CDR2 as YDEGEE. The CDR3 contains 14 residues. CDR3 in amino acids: CASSLGQGAYEQYF. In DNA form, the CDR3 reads TGTGCCAGCAGCTTGGGACAGGGTGCCTACGAGCAGTACTTC.

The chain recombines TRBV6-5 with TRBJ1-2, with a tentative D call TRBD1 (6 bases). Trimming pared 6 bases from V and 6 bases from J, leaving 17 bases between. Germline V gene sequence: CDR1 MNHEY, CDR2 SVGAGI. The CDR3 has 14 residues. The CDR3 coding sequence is TGTGCCAGCAGATGGGGGCCACGGGGAGATGGCTACACCTTC. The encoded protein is CASRWGPRGDGYTF.

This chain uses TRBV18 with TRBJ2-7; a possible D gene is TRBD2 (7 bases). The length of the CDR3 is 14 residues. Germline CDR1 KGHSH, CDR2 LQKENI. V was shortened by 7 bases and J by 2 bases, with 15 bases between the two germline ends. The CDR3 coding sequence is TGTGCCAGCTGCGAAGGGGGGGCCGCCTACGAGCAGTACTTC. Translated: CASCEGGAAYEQYF.

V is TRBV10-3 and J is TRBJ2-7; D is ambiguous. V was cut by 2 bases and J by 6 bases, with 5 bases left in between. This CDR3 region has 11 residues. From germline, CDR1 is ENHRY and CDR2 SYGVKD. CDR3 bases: TGTGCCATCAGTGAGCTAGGCGAGCAGTACTTC. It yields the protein CAISELGEQYF.

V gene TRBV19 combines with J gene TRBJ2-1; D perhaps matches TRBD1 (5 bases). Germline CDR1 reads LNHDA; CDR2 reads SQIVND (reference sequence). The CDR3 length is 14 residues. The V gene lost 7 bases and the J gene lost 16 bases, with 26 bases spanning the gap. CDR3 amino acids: CASNQENWRQGLFF. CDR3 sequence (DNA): TGTGCCAGTAATCAGGAAAACTGGCGGCAGGGCCTTTTCTTC.

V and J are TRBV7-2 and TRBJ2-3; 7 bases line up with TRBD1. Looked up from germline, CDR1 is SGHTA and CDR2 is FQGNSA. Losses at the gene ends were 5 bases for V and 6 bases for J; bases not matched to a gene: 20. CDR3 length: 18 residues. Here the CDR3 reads CASSLQRTGPPTRDTQYF. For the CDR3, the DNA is TGTGCCAGCAGCCTCCAGCGGACAGGTCCCCCGACGAGGGATACGCAGTATTTT.

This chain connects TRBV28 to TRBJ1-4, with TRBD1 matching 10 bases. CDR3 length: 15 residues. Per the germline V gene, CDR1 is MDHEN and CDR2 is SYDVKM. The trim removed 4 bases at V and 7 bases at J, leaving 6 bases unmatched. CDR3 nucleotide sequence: TGTGCCAGCAGTTCCCGGGGGACAGGGGTTGAAAAACTGTTTTTT. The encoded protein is CASSSRGTGVEKLFF.

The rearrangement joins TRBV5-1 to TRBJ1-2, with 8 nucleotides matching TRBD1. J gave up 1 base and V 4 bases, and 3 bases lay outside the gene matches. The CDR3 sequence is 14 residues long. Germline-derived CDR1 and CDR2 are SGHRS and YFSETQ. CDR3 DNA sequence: TGCGCCAGCAGCACAGGGGGAGGTAACTATGGCTACACCTTC. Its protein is CASSTGGGNYGYTF. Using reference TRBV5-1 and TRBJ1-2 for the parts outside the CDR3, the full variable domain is KAGVTQTPRYLIKTRGQQVTLSCSPISGHRSVSWYQQTPGQGLQFLFEYFSETQRNKGNFPGRFSGRQFSNSRSEMNVSTLELGDSALYLCASSTGGGNYGYTFGSGTRLTVV.

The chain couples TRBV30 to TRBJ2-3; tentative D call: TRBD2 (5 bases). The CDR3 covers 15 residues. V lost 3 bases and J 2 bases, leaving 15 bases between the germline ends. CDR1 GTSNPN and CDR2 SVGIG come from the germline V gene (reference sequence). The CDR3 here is CAWREDQRATDTQYF. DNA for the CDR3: TGTGCCTGGAGGGAAGACCAGAGGGCCACAGATACGCAGTATTTT.

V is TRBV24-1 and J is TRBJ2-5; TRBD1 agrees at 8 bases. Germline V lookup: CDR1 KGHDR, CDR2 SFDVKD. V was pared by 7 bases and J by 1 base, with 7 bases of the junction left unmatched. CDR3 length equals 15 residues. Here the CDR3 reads CATSPGTGSQETQYF. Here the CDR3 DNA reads TGTGCCACCAGCCCTGGGACAGGTAGCCAAGAGACCCAGTACTTC.

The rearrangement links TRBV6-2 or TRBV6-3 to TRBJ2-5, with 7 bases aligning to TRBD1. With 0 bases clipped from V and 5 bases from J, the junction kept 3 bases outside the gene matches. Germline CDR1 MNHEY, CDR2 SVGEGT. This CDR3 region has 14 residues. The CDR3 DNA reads TGTGCCAGCAGTTACTCAGGGGGCAGGGAGACCCAGTACTTC. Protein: CASSYSGGRETQYF.

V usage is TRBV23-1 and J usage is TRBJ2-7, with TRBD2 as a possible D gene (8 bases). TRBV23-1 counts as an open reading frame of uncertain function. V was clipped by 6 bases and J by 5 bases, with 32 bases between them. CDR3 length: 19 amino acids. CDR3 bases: TGCGCCAGCAGCCCGGGGGGGAGTAATAGTTTGGACAGGTGTGACGAGCAGTACTTC. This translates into CASSPGGSNSLDRCDEQYF.

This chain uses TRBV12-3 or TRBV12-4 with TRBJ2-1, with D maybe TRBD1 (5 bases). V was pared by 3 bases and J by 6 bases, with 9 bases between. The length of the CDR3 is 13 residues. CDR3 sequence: CASSFRASNEQFF. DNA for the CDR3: TGTGCCAGCAGTTTCAGGGCGTCCAATGAGCAGTTCTTC.

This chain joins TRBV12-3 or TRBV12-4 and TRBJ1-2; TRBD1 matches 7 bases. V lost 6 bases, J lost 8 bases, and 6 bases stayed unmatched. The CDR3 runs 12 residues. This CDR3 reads CASRRQGEGYTF. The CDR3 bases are TGTGCCAGCAGGAGACAGGGAGAAGGCTACACCTTC.

The CDR3 DNA is TGTGCCAGCTCACCCCGGGGGGACGGCGAGCAGTACTTC. It specifies CASSPRGDGEQYF. The chain has TRBV18 and TRBJ2-7; 7 bases fit TRBD2. The germline CDR1 and CDR2 sequences are KGHSH and LQKENI. The V and J ends lost 3 bases and 6 bases, in that order; junction bases with no gene match: 5. The length of the CDR3 is 13 residues.

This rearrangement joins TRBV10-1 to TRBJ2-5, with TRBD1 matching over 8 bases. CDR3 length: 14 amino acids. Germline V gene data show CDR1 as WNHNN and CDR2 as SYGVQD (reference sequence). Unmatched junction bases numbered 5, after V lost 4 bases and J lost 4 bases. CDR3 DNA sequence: TGCGCCAGCAGTGCAGGGGGCGCGGGAGAGACCCAGTACTTC. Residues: CASSAGGAGETQYF.

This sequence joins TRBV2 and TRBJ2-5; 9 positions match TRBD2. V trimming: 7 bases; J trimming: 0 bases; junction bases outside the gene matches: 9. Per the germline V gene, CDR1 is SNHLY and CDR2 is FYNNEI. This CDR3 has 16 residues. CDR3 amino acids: CASMSPVAGDQETQYF. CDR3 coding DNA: TGTGCCAGCATGTCCCCCGTAGCGGGGGACCAAGAGACCCAGTACTTC. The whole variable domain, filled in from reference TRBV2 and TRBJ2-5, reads EPEVTQTPSHQVTQMGQEVILRCVPISNHLYFYWYRQILGQKVEFLVSFYNNEISEKSEIFDDQFSVERPDGSNFTLKIRSTKLEDSAMYFCASMSPVAGDQETQYFGPGTRLLVL.

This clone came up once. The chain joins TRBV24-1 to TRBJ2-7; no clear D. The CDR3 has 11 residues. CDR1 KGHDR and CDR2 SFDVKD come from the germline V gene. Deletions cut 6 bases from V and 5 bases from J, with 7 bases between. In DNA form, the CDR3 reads TGTGCCACCAGTAGACGGGACGAGCAGTACTTC. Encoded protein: CATSRRDEQYF.

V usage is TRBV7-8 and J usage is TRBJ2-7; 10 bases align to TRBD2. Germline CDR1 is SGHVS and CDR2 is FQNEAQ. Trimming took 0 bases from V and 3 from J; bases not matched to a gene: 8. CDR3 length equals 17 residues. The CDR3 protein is CASSLARLAGAYYEQYF. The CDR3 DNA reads TGTGCCAGCAGCTTAGCGCGGCTAGCGGGAGCCTACTACGAGCAGTACTTC.

DNA for the CDR3: TGTGCCAGCAGACCAAGGGACAGGCTGAACACCGGGGAGCTGTTTTTT. Protein: CASRPRDRLNTGELFF. V gene TRBV11-1 combines with J gene TRBJ2-2, with 8 bases matching TRBD1. V shed 6 bases and J 1 base; nucleotides not matched to a gene: 7. The CDR3 totals 16 residues. Germline lookup yields CDR1 SGHAT and CDR2 FQDESV (reference sequence).

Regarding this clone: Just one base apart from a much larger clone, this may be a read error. The CDR3, as DNA: TGTGCCAGCAGCTTAAGGGGGACTGAAGCTTTCTTT. Protein: CASSLRGTEAFF. This rearrangement joins TRBV7-2 to TRBJ1-1; perhaps TRBD1 as D (6 bases). CDR1 SGHTA and CDR2 FQGNSA come from the germline V gene. The CDR3 extends over 12 amino acids. V was clipped by 2 bases and J by 5 bases, with 6 bases between them.

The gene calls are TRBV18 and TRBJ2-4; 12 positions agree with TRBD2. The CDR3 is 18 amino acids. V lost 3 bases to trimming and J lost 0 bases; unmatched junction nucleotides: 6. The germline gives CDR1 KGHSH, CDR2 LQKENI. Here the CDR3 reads CASSPGLAGGLAKNIQYF. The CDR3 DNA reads TGTGCCAGCTCACCCGGTCTAGCGGGGGGGTTAGCCAAAAACATTCAGTACTTC.

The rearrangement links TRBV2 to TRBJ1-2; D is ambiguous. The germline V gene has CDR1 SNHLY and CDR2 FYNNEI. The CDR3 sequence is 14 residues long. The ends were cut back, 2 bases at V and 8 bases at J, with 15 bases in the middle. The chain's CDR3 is CASSEYTAPSGYTF. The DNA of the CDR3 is TGTGCCAGCAGTGAATATACCGCTCCGAGCGGCTACACCTTC. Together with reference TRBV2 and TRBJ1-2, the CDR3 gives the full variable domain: EPEVTQTPSHQVTQMGQEVILRCVPISNHLYFYWYRQILGQKVEFLVSFYNNEISEKSEIFDDQFSVERPDGSNFTLKIRSTKLEDSAMYFCASSEYTAPSGYTFGSGTRLTVV.